This section outlines one T cell receptor beta chain sequence together with its context. Its cognate antigen is unknown. These data are taken from a study of T cells expressing NK-cell markers. Study in general: Underlying the TCR beta repertoires were sorted CD3+CD56+NKG2C+, CD3+CD56+NKG2C- and CD3+CD56-NKG2C+ T cells.

Whole-study results and caveats: Six or seven donors had dominant NKG2C+ clonotypes that comprised roughly 1.0-7.5% of their CD8+ T cells. Clarity on HCMV specificity was lacking for the expanded NKG2C+ T cell clones.

From the 5' RACE reads, TCRdb lists one entry per CDR3 protein and no DNA. The sample data list approximately 150,000 distinct CDR3 sequences. The CDR3 totals 15 residues. Germline assignment: CDR1 SEHNR and CDR2 FQNEAQ (reference sequence). The sample taken for sequencing was blood T cells: a sorted CD56 or NKG2C T cell subset, CD4+ or CD8+ T cells, or bulk PBMC T cells (not recorded which). The sequence derives from a woman aged 18 to 75 in good health. The chain is built from TRBV7-9 and TRBJ2-1. CDR3 protein: CASSLAGSPNNEQFF.